One sample yielded the 7 T cell receptor beta chains listed below, sequenced in a study of cytotoxic CD8 clonotypes in ibrutinib-treated CLL. TCRdb keeps only in-frame clones here, not all; method: immunoSEQ multiplex PCR. The data hold 200,000 to 250,000 clones, with 60% to 80% observed a single time. Sequenced here: PBMCs, sampled after 12 months of ibrutinib treatment. The receptors originated from a human donor with chronic lymphocytic leukemia.

The gene calls are TRBV6-6 and TRBJ2-7; TRBD1 matches 8 bases. CDR1 is MNHNY and CDR2 is SVGAGI in the germline V gene (reference sequence). V trimming: 6 bases; J trimming: 0 bases; junction bases outside the gene matches: 7. The CDR3 has 15 amino acids. DNA for the CDR3: TGTGCCAGCAGGTCGGACAGGGACAGCTCCTACGAGCAGTACTTC. Translated, it gives CASRSDRDSSYEQYF.

The chain has TRBV5-4 and TRBJ2-4; D might be TRBD2 (5 bases). CDR1 is SGHNT and CDR2 is YYREEE in the germline V gene (reference sequence). The V gene lost 2 bases and the J gene lost 7 bases, with 16 bases spanning the gap. This CDR3 has 15 amino acids. The CDR3 coding sequence is TGTGCCAGCAGCTTTGGGTCGCGGGCACCGAACATTCAGTACTTC. Protein: CASSFGSRAPNIQYF.

The chain uses TRBV7-8 and TRBJ1-2; 7 bases match TRBD1. This CDR3 is built from 14 residues. Trimming removed 5 bases from V and 4 bases from J; junction bases left unmatched: 7. From germline, CDR1 is SGHVS and CDR2 FQNEAQ. The CDR3 loop reads CASSPPEGAYGYTF. For the CDR3, the DNA is TGTGCCAGCAGCCCCCCAGAGGGGGCCTATGGCTACACCTTC.

This chain links TRBV4-1 with TRBJ2-7, with 7 nucleotides matching TRBD2. CDR3 length equals 15 residues. Losses at the gene ends were 1 base for V and 3 bases for J; bases not matched to a gene: 6. The V gene's germline CDR1 is MGHRA and CDR2 YSYEKL. CDR3 coding DNA: TGCGCCAGCAGCCAAGGGCGCGGGAGTGACTACGAGCAGTACTTC. As protein: CASSQGRGSDYEQYF.

This clone was counted between two and nine times. The J gene is TRBJ1-2, the V gene TRBV7-3, with D possibly being TRBD1 (5 bases). Trimming stripped 2 bases from V and 6 bases from J, with 16 bases between. CDR1 is SGHTA and CDR2 is FQGTGA in the germline V gene. The CDR3 length is 15 residues. The CDR3 protein is CASSLFGAVEDGYTF. The CDR3 region has the DNA TGTGCCAGCAGCTTATTCGGGGCGGTGGAGGATGGCTACACCTTC.

The V and J genes are TRBV6-1 and TRBJ1-5; 8 bases are a match to TRBD1. Trimming at V came to 6 bases and at J to 5 bases, leaving 6 bases not matched to a gene. Germline V gene sequence: CDR1 MNHNS, CDR2 SASEGT. CDR3 length equals 14 residues. CDR3: CASRFGQGDQPQHF. The CDR3, as DNA: TGTGCCAGCAGGTTCGGACAGGGAGATCAGCCCCAGCATTTT.

This clone was found a few times. V and J are TRBV21-1 and TRBJ2-7; the table assigns TRBD1, which was not confirmed against the DNA. TRBV21-1 is a recognized pseudogene. CDR3 length equals 12 residues. CDR3 DNA: TGTGCCAGCAGCCCGACAGGGATCGAGCAGTACTTC. Translating gives CASSPTGIEQYF.